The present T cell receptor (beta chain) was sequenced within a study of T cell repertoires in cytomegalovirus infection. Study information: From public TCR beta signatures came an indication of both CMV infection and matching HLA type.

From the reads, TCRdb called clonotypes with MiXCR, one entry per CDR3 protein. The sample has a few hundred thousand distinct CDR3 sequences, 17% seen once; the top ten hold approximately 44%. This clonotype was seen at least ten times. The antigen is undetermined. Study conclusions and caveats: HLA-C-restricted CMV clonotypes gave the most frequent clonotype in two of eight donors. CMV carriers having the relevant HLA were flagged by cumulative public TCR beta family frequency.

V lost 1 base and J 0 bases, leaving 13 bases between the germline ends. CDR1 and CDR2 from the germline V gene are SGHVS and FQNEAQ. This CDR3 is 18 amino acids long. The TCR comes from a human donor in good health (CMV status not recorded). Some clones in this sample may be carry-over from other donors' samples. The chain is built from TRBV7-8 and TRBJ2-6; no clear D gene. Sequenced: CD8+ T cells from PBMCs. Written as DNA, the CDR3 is TGTGCCAGCAGCTTAGGTGAGGTCGTGATCTCTGGGGCCAACGTCCTGACTTTC. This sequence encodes CASSLGEVVISGANVLTF.